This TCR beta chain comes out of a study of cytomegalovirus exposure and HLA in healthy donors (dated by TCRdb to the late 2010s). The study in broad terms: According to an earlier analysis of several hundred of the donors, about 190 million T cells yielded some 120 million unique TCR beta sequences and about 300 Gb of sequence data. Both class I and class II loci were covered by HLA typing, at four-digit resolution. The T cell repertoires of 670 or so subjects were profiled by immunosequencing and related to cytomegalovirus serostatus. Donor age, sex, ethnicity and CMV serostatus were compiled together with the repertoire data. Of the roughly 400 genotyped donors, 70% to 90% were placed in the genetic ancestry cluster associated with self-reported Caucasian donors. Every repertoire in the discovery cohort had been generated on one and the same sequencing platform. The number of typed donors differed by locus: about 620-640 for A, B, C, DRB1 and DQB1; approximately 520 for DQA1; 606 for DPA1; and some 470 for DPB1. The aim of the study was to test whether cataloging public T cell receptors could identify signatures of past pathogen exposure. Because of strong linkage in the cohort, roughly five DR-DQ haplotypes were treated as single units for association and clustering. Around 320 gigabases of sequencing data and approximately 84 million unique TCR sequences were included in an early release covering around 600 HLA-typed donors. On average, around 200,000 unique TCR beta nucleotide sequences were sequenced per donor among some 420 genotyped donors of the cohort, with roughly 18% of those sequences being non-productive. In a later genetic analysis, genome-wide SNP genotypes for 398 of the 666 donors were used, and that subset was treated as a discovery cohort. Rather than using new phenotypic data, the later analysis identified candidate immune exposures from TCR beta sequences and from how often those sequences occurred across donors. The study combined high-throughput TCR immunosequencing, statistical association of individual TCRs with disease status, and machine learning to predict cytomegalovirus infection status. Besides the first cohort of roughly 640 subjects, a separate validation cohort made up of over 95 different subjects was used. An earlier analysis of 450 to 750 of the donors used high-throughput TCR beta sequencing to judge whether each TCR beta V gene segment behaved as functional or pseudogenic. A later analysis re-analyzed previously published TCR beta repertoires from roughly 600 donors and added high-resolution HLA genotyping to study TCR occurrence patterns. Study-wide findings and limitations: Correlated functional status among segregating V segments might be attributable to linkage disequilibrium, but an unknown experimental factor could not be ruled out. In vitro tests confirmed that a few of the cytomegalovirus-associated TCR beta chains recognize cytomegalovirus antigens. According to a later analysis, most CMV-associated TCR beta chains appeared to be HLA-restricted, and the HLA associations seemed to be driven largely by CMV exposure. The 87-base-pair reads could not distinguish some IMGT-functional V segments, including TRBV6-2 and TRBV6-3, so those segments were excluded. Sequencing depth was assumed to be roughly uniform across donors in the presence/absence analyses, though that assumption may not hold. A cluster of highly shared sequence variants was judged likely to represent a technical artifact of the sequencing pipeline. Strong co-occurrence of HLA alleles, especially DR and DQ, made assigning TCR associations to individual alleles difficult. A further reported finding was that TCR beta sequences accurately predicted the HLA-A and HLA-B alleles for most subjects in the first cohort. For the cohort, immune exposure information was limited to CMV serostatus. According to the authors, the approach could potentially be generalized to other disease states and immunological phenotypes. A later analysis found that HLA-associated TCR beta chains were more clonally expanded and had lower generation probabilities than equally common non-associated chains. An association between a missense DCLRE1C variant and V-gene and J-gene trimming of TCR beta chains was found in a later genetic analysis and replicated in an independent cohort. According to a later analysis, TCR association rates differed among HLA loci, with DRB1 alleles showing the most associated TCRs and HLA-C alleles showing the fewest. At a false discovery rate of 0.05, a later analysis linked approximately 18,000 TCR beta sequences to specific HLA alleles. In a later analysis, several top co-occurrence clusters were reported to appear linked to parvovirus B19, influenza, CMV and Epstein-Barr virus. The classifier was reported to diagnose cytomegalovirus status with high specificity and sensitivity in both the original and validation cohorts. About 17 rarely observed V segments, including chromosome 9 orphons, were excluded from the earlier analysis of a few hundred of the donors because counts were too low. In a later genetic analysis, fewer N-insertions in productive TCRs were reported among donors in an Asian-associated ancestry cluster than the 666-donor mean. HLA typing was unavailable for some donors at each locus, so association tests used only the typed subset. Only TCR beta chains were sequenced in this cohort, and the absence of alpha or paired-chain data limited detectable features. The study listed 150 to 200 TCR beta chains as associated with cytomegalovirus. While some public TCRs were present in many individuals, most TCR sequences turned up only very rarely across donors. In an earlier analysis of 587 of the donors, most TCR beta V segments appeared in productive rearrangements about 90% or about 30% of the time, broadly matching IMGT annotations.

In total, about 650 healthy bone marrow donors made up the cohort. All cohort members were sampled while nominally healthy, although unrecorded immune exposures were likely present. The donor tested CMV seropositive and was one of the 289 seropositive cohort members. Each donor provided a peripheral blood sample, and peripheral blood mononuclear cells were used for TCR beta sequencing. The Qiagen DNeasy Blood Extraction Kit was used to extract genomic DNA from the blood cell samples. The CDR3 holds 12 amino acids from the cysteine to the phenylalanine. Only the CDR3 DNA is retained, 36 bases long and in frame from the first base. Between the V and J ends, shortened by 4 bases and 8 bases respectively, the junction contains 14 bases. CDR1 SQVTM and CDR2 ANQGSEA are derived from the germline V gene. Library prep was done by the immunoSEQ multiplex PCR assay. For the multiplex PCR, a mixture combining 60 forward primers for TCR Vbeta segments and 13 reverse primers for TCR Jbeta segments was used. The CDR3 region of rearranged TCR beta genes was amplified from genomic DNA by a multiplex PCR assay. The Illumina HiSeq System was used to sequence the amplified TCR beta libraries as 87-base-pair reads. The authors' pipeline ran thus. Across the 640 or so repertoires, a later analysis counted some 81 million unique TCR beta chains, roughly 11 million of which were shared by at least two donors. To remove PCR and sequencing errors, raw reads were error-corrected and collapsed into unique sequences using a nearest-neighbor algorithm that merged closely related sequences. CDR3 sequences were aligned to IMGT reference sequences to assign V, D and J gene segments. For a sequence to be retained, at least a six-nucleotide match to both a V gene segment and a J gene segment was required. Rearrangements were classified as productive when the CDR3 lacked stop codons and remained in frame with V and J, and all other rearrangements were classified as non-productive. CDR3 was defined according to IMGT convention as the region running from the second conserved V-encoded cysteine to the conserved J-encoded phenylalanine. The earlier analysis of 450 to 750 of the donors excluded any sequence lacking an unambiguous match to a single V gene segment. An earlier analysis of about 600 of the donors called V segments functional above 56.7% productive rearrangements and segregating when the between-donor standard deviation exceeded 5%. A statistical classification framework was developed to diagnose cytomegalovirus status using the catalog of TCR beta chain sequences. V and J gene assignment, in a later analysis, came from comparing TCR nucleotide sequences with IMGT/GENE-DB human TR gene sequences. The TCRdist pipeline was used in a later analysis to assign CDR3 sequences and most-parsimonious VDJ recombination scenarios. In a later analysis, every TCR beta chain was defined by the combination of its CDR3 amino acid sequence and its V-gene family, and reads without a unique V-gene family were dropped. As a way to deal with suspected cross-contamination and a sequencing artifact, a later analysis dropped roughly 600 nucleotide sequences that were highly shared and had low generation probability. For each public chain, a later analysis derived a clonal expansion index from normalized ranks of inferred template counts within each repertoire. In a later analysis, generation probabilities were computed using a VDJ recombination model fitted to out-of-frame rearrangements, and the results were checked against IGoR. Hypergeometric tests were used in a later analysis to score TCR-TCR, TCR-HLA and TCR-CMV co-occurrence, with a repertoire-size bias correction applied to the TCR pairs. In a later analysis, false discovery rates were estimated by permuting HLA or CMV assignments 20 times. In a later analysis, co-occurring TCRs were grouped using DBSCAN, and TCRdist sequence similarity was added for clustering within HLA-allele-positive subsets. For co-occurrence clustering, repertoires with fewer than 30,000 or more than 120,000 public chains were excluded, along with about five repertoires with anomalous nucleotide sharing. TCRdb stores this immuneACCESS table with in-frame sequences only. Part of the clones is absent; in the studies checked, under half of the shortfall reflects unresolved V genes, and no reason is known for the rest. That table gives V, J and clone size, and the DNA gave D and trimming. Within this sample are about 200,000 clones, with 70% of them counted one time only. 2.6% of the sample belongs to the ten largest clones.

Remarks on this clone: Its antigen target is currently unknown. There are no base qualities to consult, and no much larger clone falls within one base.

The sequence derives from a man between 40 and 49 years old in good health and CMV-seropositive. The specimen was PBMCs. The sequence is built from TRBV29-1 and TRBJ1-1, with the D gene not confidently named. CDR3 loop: CSVAGLRLEAFF. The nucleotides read TGCAGCGTTGCAGGTCTGCGTCTGGAAGCTTTCTTT.